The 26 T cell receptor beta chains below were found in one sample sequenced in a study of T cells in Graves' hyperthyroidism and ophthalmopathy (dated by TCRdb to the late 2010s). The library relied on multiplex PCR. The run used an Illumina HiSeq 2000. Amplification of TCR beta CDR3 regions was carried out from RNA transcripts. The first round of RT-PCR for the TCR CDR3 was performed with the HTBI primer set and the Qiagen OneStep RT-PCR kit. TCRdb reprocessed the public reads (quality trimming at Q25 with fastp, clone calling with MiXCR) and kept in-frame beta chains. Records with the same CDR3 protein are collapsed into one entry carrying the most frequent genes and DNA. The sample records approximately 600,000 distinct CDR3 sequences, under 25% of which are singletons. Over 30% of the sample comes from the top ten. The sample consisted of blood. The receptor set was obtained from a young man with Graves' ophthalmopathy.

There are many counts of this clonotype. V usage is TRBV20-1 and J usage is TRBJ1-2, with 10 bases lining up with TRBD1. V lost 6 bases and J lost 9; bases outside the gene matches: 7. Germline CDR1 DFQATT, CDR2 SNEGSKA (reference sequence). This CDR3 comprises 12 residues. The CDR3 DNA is TGCAGTGCCTTAGGACAGGGGGAAAGCTACACCTTC. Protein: CSALGQGESYTF.

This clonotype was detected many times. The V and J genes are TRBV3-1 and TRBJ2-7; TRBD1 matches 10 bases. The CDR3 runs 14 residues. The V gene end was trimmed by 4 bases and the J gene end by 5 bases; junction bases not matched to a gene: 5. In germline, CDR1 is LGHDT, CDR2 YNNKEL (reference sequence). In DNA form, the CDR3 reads TGTGCCAGCAGCCGCGGGACAGGGGCTGACGAGCAGTACTTC. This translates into CASSRGTGADEQYF.

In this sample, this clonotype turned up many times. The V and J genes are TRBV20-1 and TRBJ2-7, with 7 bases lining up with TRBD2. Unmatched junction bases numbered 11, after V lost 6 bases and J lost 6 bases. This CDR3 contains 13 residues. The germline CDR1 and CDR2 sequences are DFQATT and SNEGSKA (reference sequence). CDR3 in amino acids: CSAGSGRGGEQYF. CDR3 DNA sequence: TGCAGTGCCGGGTCAGGGCGCGGGGGCGAGCAGTACTTC.

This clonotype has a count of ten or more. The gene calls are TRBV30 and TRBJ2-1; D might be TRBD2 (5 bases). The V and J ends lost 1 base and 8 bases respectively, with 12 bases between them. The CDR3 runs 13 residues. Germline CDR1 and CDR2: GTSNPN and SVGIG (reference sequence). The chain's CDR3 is CAWSGSSFDEQFF. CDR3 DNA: TGTGCCTGGAGTGGGTCTAGCTTCGATGAGCAGTTCTTC.

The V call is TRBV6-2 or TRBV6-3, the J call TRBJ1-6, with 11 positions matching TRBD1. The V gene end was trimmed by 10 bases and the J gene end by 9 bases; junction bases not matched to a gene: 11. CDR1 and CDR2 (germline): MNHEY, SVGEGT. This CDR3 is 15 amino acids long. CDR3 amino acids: CATVGRTGGSSPLHF. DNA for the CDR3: TGTGCCACCGTAGGCCGGACAGGGGGCAGTTCACCCCTCCACTTT.

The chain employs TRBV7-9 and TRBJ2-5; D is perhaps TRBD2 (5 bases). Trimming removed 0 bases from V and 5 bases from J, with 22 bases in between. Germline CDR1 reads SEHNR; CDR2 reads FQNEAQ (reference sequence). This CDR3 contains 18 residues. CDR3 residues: CASSLAPGKSRSWETQYF. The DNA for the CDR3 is TGTGCCAGCAGCTTAGCGCCGGGGAAGTCCCGGTCGTGGGAGACCCAGTACTTC.

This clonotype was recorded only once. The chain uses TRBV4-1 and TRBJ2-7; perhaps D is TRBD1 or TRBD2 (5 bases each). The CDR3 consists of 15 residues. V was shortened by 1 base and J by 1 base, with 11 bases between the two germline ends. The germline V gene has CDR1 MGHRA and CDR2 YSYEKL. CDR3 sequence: CASSQVGGESYEQYF. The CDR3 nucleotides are TGCGCCAGCAGCCAAGTTGGGGGAGAGTCCTACGAGCAGTACTTC.

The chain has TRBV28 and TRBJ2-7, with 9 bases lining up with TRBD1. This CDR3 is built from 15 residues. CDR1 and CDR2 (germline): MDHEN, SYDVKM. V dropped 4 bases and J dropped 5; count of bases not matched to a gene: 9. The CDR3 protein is CASSSPTGGRHEQYF. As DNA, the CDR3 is TGTGCCAGCAGTTCTCCGACAGGGGGGAGGCACGAGCAGTACTTC.

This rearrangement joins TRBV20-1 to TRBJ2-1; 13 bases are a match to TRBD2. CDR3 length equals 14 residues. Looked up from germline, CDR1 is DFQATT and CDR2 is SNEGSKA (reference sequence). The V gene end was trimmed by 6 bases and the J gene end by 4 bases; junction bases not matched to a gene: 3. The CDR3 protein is CSAPTSGRYNEQFF. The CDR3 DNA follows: TGCAGTGCCCCGACTAGCGGGAGGTACAATGAGCAGTTCTTC.

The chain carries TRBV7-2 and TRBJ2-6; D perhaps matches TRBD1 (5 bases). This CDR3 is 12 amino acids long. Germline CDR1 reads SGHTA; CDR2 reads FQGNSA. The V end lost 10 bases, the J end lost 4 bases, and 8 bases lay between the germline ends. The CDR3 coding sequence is TGTGCCATCCCAGGGGGGGCCAACGTCCTGACTTTC. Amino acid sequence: CAIPGGANVLTF.

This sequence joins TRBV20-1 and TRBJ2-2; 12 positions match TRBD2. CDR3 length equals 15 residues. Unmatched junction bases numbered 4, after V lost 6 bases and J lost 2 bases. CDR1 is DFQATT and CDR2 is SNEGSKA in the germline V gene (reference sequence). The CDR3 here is CSARTSGINTGELFF. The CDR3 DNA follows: TGCAGTGCCCGGACTAGCGGGATTAACACCGGGGAGCTGTTTTTT.

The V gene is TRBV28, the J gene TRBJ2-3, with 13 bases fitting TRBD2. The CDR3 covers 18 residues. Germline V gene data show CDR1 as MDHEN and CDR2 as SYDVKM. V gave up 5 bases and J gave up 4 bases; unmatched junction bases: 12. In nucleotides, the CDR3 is TGTGCCAGCAGTCCCATCGGGACTAGCGGGACATTCCCAGATACGCAGTATTTT. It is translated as CASSPIGTSGTFPDTQYF.

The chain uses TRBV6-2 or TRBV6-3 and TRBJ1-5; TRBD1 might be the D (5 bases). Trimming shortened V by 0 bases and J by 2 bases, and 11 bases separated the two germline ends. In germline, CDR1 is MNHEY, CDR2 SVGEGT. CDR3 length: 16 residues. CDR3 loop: CASSYSGQAGNQPQHF. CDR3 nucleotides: TGTGCCAGCAGTTACTCGGGGCAGGCGGGCAATCAGCCCCAGCATTTT.

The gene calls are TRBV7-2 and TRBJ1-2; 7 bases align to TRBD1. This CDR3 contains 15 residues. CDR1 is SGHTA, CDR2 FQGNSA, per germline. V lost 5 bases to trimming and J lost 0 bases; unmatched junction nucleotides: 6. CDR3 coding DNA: TGTGCCAGCAGCACAGGGGCCAAACCTAACTATGGCTACACCTTC. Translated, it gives CASSTGAKPNYGYTF.

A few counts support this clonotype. The CDR3 DNA is TGCAGTGCCGCCGGACCTTATTATGGCTACACCTTC. It is translated as CSAAGPYYGYTF. The gene calls are TRBV20-1 and TRBJ1-2; no firm D call. This CDR3 region has 12 residues. CDR1 and CDR2 from the germline V gene are DFQATT and SNEGSKA (reference sequence). Trimming took off 6 bases at V and 5 bases at J, with 13 bases between the two ends.

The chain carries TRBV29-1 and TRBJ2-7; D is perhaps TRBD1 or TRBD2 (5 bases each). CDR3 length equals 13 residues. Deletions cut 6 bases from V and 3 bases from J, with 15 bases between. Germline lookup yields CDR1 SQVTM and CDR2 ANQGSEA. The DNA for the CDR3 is TGCAGCGTAGGAGGTAGCCAGGGCTACGAGCAGTACTTC. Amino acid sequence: CSVGGSQGYEQYF.

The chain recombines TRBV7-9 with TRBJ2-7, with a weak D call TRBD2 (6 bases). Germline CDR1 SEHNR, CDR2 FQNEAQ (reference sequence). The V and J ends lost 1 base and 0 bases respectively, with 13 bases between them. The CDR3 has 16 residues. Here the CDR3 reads CASSLDLAVNSYEQYF. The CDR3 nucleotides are TGTGCCAGCAGCTTAGATTTAGCGGTGAACTCCTACGAGCAGTACTTC.

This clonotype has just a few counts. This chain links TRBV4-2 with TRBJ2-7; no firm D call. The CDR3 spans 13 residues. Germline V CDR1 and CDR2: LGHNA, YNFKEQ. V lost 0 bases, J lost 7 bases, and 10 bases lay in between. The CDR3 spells CASSQDSLWEQYF. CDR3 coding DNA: TGTGCCAGCAGCCAAGATAGCCTCTGGGAGCAGTACTTC.

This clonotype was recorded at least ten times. CDR3 sequence: CASSFRTGGYNEQFF. CDR3 nucleotide sequence: TGTGCCAGCAGTTTTAGGACAGGGGGCTACAATGAGCAGTTCTTC. This chain joins TRBV28 and TRBJ2-1, with 10 nucleotides matching TRBD1. This CDR3 is built from 15 residues. Germline CDR1 is MDHEN and CDR2 is SYDVKM. Trimming cost V 3 bases and J 3 bases; bases outside gene matches: 2.

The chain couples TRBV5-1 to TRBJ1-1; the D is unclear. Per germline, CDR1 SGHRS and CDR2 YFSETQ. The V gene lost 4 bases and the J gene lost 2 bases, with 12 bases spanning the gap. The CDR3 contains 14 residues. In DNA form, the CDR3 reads TGCGCCAGCAGCAAGGACGGGGTAAACACTGAAGCTTTCTTT. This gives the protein CASSKDGVNTEAFF.

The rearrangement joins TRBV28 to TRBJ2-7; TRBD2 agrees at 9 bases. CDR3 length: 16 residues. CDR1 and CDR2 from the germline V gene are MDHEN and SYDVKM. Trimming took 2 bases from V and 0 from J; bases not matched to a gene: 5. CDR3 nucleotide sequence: TGTGCCAGCAGTTTAAATCCTAGCGGGATCTCCTACGAGCAGTACTTC. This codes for CASSLNPSGISYEQYF.

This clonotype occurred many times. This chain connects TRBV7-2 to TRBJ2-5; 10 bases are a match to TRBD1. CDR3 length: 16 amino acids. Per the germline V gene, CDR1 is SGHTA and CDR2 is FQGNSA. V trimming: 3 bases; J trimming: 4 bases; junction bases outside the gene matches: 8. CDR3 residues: CASSFAGTGVLETQYF. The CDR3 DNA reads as TGTGCCAGCAGCTTTGCCGGGACAGGGGTCTTAGAGACCCAGTACTTC.

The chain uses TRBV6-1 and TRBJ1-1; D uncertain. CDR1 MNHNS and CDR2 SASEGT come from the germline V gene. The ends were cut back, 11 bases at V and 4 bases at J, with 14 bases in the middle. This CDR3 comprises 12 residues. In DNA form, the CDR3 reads TGTGCCGCGGCAGGCTGGAGCACTGAAGCTTTCTTT. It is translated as CAAAGWSTEAFF.

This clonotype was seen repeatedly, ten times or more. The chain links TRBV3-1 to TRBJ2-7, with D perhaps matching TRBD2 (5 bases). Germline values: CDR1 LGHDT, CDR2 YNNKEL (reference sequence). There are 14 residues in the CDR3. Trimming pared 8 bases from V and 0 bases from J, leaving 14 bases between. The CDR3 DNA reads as TGTGCCAGCGGACGCGGGCGTTACTCCTACGAGCAGTACTTC. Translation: CASGRGRYSYEQYF.

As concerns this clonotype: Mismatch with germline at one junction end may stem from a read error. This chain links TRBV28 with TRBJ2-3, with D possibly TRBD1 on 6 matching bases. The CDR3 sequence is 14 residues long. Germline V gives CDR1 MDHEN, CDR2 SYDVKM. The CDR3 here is CAGSQGQNTDTQYF. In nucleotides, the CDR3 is TGTGCCGGCAGCCAGGGACAAAACACAGATACGCAGTATTTT.

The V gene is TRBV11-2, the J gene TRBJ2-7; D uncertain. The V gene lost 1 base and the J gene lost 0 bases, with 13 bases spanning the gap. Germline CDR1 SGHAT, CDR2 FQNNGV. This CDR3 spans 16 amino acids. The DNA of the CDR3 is TGTGCCAGCAGCTTAGTCCCAGGTACCCACTCCTACGAGCAGTACTTC. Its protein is CASSLVPGTHSYEQYF.